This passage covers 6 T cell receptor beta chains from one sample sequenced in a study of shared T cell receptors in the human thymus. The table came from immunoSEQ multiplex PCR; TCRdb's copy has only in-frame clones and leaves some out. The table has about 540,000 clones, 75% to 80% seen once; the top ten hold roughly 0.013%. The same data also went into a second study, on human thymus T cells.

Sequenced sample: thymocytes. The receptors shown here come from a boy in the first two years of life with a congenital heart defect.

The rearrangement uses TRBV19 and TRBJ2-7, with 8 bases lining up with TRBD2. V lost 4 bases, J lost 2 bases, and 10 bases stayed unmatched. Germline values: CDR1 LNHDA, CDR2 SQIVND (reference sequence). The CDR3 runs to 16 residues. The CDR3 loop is CASSNSGTRETYEQYF. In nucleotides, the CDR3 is TGTGCCAGTAGTAACTCCGGGACTAGGGAAACCTACGAGCAGTACTTC.

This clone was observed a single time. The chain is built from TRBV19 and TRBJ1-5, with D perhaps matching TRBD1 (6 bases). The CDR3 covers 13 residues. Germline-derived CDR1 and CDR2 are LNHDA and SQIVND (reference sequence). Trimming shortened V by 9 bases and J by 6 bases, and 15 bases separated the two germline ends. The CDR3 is CASRGGERQPQHF. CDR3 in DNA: TGTGCCAGCCGAGGGGGAGAACGTCAGCCCCAGCATTTT.

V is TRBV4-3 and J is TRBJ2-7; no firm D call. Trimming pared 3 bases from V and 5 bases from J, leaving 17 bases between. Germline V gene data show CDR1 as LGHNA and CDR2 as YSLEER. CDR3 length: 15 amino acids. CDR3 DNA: TGCGCCAGCAGCCATGCCCCGGTGTGGGCGCACGAGCAGTACTTC. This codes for CASSHAPVWAHEQYF.

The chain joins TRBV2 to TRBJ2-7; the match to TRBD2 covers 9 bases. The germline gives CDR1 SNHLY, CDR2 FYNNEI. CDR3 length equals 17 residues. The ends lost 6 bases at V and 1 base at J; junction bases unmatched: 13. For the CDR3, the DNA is TGTGCCAGCAGCGTGCCCCACGGACTAGCGAATTCCTACGAGCAGTACTTC. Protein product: CASSVPHGLANSYEQYF.

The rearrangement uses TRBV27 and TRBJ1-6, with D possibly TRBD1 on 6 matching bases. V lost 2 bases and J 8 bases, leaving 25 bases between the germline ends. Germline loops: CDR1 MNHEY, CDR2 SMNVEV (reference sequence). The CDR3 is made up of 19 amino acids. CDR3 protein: CASSLKVSPPPDRDSPLHF. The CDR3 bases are TGTGCCAGCAGTTTAAAAGTGTCCCCTCCCCCGGACAGAGATTCACCCCTCCACTTT.

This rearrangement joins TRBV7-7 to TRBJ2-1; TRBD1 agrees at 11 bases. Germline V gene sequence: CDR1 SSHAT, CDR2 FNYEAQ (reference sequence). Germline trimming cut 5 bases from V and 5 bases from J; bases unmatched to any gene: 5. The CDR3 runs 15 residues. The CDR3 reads CASSQGTGGNNEQFF. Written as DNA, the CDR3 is TGTGCCAGCAGCCAGGGGACAGGGGGAAACAATGAGCAGTTCTTC.